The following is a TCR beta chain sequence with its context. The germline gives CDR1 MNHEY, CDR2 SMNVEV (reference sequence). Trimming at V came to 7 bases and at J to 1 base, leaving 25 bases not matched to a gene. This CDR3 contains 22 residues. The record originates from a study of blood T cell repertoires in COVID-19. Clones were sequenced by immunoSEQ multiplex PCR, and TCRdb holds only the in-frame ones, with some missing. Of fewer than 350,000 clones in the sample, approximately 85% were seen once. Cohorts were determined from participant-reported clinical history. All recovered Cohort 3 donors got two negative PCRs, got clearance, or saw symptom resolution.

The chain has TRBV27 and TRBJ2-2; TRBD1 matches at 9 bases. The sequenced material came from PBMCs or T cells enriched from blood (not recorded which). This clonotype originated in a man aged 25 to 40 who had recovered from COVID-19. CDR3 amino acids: CASNDVQGAFDVPTLNTGELFF. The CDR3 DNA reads TGTGCCAGCAATGATGTACAGGGGGCCTTTGATGTACCAACCTTGAACACCGGGGAGCTGTTTTTT.